The 24 T cell receptor beta chains below all came from one sample that was sequenced in a study of T cells in Graves' hyperthyroidism and ophthalmopathy. Using RNA transcripts as the source, TCR beta CDR3 regions were amplified. Researchers ran a first-round RT-PCR on the TCR CDR3 using the HTBI primer set. In TCRdb, the multiplex PCR reads were re-called with MiXCR into one record per CDR3 protein. The table shows a few hundred thousand distinct CDR3 sequences, with approximately 18% occurring only once. Sequenced sample: blood. The receptors originated from a woman between 50 and 59 years old with Graves' hyperthyroidism.

This chain links TRBV7-9 with TRBJ1-4; D not resolved. The V and J ends lost 0 bases and 5 bases respectively, with 13 bases between them. The CDR3 has 16 amino acids. Germline V gives CDR1 SEHNR, CDR2 FQNEAQ (reference sequence). CDR3 in DNA: TGTGCCAGCAGCTTAGCCCTGGATCCTCTGAATGAAAAACTGTTTTTT. It encodes CASSLALDPLNEKLFF.

The chain recombines TRBV20-1 with TRBJ2-7; TRBD2 aligns across 10 bases. The ends lost 0 bases at V and 2 bases at J; junction bases unmatched: 4. Germline values: CDR1 DFQATT, CDR2 SNEGSKA (reference sequence). This CDR3 has 15 residues. The chain's CDR3 is CSARDLAGDPYEQYF. The CDR3 nucleotides are TGCAGTGCTAGAGATCTAGCGGGGGACCCCTACGAGCAGTACTTC.

This clonotype was seen only a few times. This rearrangement joins TRBV25-1 to TRBJ1-5; a weak D match, TRBD1 (5 bases). V shed 1 base and J shed 3 bases, with 19 bases lying between them. Germline CDR1 and CDR2: MGHDK and SYGVNS. The CDR3 runs 18 residues. In DNA form, the CDR3 reads TGTGCCAGCAGTGAATCACCCAGCCAGGGCGGGCTCAATCAGCCCCAGCATTTT. This sequence encodes CASSESPSQGGLNQPQHF.

J is TRBJ1-1 and V is TRBV9; 7 nucleotides agree with TRBD1. This CDR3 region has 14 residues. V shed 2 bases, J shed 4 bases, and the junction held 5 bases outside the gene matches. Germline CDR1 and CDR2: SGDLS and YYNGEE. The DNA of the CDR3 is TGTGCCAGCAGCGTGACAGGGATCAGCACTGAAGCTTTCTTT. Translated, it gives CASSVTGISTEAFF.

V is TRBV28 and J is TRBJ1-4; D is undetermined. Trimming shortened V by 10 bases and J by 4 bases, and 13 bases separated the two germline ends. Germline-derived CDR1 and CDR2 are MDHEN and SYDVKM. CDR3 length: 13 residues. The CDR3 sequence: CATVGRNNEKLFF. The CDR3 DNA reads TGTGCCACCGTCGGACGGAATAATGAAAAACTGTTTTTT.

This clonotype was observed a few times. This chain links TRBV5-1 with TRBJ1-6, with D unresolved. Germline V gene lookup returns CDR1 SGHRS and CDR2 YFSETQ. The CDR3 has 13 amino acids. The ends were cut back, 0 bases at V and 11 bases at J, with 9 bases in the middle. The CDR3 protein is CASSLEEMTPLHF. CDR3 nucleotide sequence: TGCGCCAGCAGCTTGGAGGAGATGACACCCCTCCACTTT.

This clonotype was recorded at least ten times. CDR3 region: CASSSPGKRGEQFF. The CDR3 DNA reads as TGTGCCAGCAGCTCCCCGGGAAAGCGGGGGGAGCAGTTCTTC. V and J are TRBV11-2 and TRBJ2-1; 8 nucleotides agree with TRBD2. The V and J ends lost 4 bases and 10 bases, in that order; junction bases with no gene match: 9. The CDR3 sequence is 14 residues long. The germline V gene encodes CDR1 SGHAT and CDR2 FQNNGV. Combining the CDR3 with reference TRBV11-2 and TRBJ2-1 gives the whole variable domain EAGVAQSPRYKIIEKRQSVAFWCNPISGHATLYWYQQILGQGPKLLIQFQNNGVVDDSQLPKDRFSAERLKGVDSTLKIQPAKLEDSAVYLCASSSPGKRGEQFFGPGTRLTVL.

This chain joins TRBV20-1 and TRBJ2-5; no reliable D call. Germline values: CDR1 DFQATT, CDR2 SNEGSKA (reference sequence). The CDR3 has 13 residues. The germline V and J ends were trimmed by 2 bases and 1 base, with 8 bases remaining between them. The DNA for the CDR3 is TGCAGTGCTAGAAACCCGAGCCAAGAGACCCAGTACTTC. Protein sequence: CSARNPSQETQYF.

The genes are TRBV19 and TRBJ1-1; D is perhaps TRBD1 (6 bases). V lost 6 bases to trimming and J lost 4 bases, with 15 bases between them. CDR3 length equals 14 residues. Germline loops: CDR1 LNHDA, CDR2 SQIVND (reference sequence). The CDR3 loop reads CASSPTGPGTEAFF. In DNA form, the CDR3 reads TGTGCCAGTAGCCCAACAGGGCCGGGCACTGAAGCTTTCTTT.

The chain links TRBV20-1 to TRBJ2-5; D is possibly TRBD1 (6 bases). There are 13 residues in the CDR3. Per the germline V gene, CDR1 is DFQATT and CDR2 is SNEGSKA (reference sequence). The CDR3 DNA follows: TGCAGCGCAGGGGACGCCAACCAAGAGACCCAGTACTTC. It translates to CSAGDANQETQYF.

This clonotype appeared once. V and J are TRBV20-1 and TRBJ1-1; D uncertain. The germline CDR1 and CDR2 sequences are DFQATT and SNEGSKA (reference sequence). The CDR3 covers 12 residues. Trimming stripped 3 bases from V and 3 bases from J, with 8 bases between. In DNA form, the CDR3 reads TGCAGTGCTAGCTCCACGGACACTGAAGCTTTCTTT. Translated: CSASSTDTEAFF.

This clonotype was counted only a few times. The genes are TRBV6-1 and TRBJ1-6; 8 nucleotides align to TRBD1. Germline CDR1 MNHNS, CDR2 SASEGT. The CDR3 totals 15 residues. After removal of 5 bases from V and 7 bases from J, the junction contained 7 bases not matched to a gene. The CDR3 region is CASSPWTGTNSPLHF. Here the CDR3 DNA reads TGTGCCAGCAGTCCATGGACAGGGACCAATTCACCCCTCCACTTT.

This clonotype has at least ten counts. J is TRBJ2-2 and V is TRBV28, with a weak D call TRBD1 (7 bases). Germline V gene data show CDR1 as MDHEN and CDR2 as SYDVKM. The CDR3 has 14 residues. Trimming stripped 5 bases from V and 5 bases from J, with 12 bases between. The chain's CDR3 is CASSMPGGTGELFF. DNA of the CDR3: TGTGCCAGCAGTATGCCAGGGGGGACCGGGGAGCTGTTTTTT.

The chain uses TRBV29-1 and TRBJ1-2; D is undetermined. CDR3 length: 13 residues. Trimming pared 4 bases from V and 2 bases from J, leaving 11 bases between. CDR1 SQVTM and CDR2 ANQGSEA come from the germline V gene. The CDR3 DNA is TGCAGCGTTGCGGAGCGGGCGAACTATGGCTACACCTTC. Translated: CSVAERANYGYTF.

The chain couples TRBV5-1 to TRBJ2-1; TRBD1 agrees at 7 bases. Germline values: CDR1 SGHRS, CDR2 YFSETQ. The CDR3 contains 17 residues. V lost 0 bases and J lost 0; bases outside the gene matches: 6. This chain's CDR3 is CASSLGIGTASYNEQFF. The CDR3 DNA reads TGCGCCAGCAGCTTGGGAATAGGGACAGCCTCCTACAATGAGCAGTTCTTC.

A remark on this clonotype: A much larger clone is a single base away; this may be a read error. V usage is TRBV6-2 or TRBV6-3 and J usage is TRBJ1-1, with D possibly TRBD1 on 5 matching bases. CDR3 length: 14 amino acids. V was pared by 6 bases and J by 5 bases, with 16 bases between. Germline CDR1 and CDR2: MNHEY and SVGEGT. CDR3 region: CASSPAPGRTEAFF. CDR3 sequence (DNA): TGTGCCAGCAGCCCCGCACCAGGGCGGACTGAAGCTTTCTTT.

This clonotype appeared many times. The rearrangement links TRBV7-9 to TRBJ2-1, with 8 nucleotides matching TRBD2. The germline CDR1 and CDR2 sequences are SEHNR and FQNEAQ (reference sequence). Trimming removed 2 bases from V and 7 bases from J; junction bases left unmatched: 7. The CDR3 runs 15 residues. DNA for the CDR3: TGTGCCAGCAGCTTAAGCGGGAGTTCAGGTAATGAGCAGTTCTTC. Translating it yields CASSLSGSSGNEQFF.

V and J are TRBV7-9 and TRBJ2-7; maybe TRBD2 (5 bases). The ends were cut back, 5 bases at V and 0 bases at J, with 11 bases in the middle. Germline lookup yields CDR1 SEHNR and CDR2 FQNEAQ (reference sequence). This CDR3 region has 14 residues. This chain's CDR3 is CASSQMGSSYEQYF. CDR3 DNA: TGTGCCAGCAGCCAAATGGGGAGCTCCTACGAGCAGTACTTC.

This clonotype was detected ten times or more. The chain is built from TRBV3-1 and TRBJ2-5, with D tentatively TRBD2 (6 bases). The germline V gene encodes CDR1 LGHDT and CDR2 YNNKEL (reference sequence). The germline V and J ends were trimmed by 3 bases and 1 base, with 6 bases remaining between them. CDR3 length: 13 amino acids. In DNA form, the CDR3 reads TGTGCCAGCAGCCAGACTAGCCAAGAGACCCAGTACTTC. This encodes CASSQTSQETQYF.

This clonotype has a handful of counts. The CDR3 coding sequence is TGTGCCAGCAGCCCCCCCTACTCGGGGGAGGTCGGCTACACCTTC. Its protein is CASSPPYSGEVGYTF. The chain couples TRBV7-9 to TRBJ1-2, with a tentative D call TRBD1 (5 bases). Trimming pared 5 bases from V and 8 bases from J, leaving 21 bases between. Germline V lookup: CDR1 SEHNR, CDR2 FQNEAQ (reference sequence). CDR3 length equals 15 residues.

V gene TRBV7-2 combines with J gene TRBJ1-4; D might be TRBD1 (5 bases). The ends were cut back, 2 bases at V and 6 bases at J, with 13 bases in the middle. The CDR3 is 15 residues long. Germline CDR1 reads SGHTA; CDR2 reads FQGNSA. CDR3 sequence: CASSLSRAGDEKLFF. CDR3 bases: TGTGCCAGCAGCTTATCCCGGGCGGGGGATGAAAAACTGTTTTTT.

This clonotype was observed many times. The chain joins TRBV30 to TRBJ2-7; 7 bases are shared with TRBD1. CDR1 is GTSNPN, CDR2 SVGIG, per germline (reference sequence). The length of the CDR3 is 16 residues. With V trimmed by 0 bases and J by 3 bases, 11 bases remained unmatched. The CDR3 sequence: CAWSVLRTGKFYEQYF. The DNA of the CDR3 is TGTGCCTGGAGTGTACTCCGGACAGGAAAGTTCTACGAGCAGTACTTC.

This clonotype was picked up many times. This chain uses TRBV20-1 with TRBJ1-6; D is undetermined. Germline V gene sequence: CDR1 DFQATT, CDR2 SNEGSKA (reference sequence). The CDR3 totals 14 residues. The germline V and J ends were trimmed by 6 bases and 10 bases, with 19 bases remaining between them. In DNA form, the CDR3 reads TGCAGTGCGGCCGAGGGCCTACCAAACTCACCCCTCCACTTT. Translating gives CSAAEGLPNSPLHF.

The chain combines TRBV7-3 with TRBJ2-2; D may be TRBD2 (6 bases). The germline V gene has CDR1 SGHTA and CDR2 FQGTGA. The CDR3 length is 14 residues. V was shortened by 4 bases and J by 1 base, with 7 bases between the two germline ends. The CDR3 spells CASSSGENTGELFF. CDR3 DNA: TGTGCCAGCAGCTCGGGGGAGAACACCGGGGAGCTGTTTTTT.